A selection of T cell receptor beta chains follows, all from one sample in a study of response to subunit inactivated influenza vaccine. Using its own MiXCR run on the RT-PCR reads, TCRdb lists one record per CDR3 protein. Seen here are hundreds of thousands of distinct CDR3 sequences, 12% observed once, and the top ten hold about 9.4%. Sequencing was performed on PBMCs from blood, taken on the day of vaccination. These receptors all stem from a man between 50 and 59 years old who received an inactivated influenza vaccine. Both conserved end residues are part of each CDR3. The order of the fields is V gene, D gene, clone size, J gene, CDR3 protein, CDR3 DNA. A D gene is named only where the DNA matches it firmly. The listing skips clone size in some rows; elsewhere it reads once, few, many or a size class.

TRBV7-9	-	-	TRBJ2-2	CASSLALWGFGELFF	TGTGCCAGCAGCTTAGCGCTATGGGGTTTCGGGGAGCTGTTTTTT
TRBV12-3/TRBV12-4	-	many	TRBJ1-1	CASSNPTTLRAEAFF	TGTGCCAGCAGCAATCCAACTACCCTAAGGGCTGAAGCTTTCTTT
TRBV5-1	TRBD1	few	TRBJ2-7	CASSLDRGRHEQYF	TGCGCCAGCAGCTTAGACAGGGGGAGGCACGAGCAGTACTTC
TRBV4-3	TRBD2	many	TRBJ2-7	CASSQTLAAAYEQYF	TGCGCCAGCAGCCAAACTCTAGCGGCGGCCTACGAGCAGTACTTC
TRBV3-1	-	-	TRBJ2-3	CASSPRLDTQYF	TGTGCCAGCAGCCCCCGGTTGGATACGCAGTATTTT
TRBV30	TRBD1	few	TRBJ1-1	CAWSVARGEAEAFF	TGTGCCTGGAGTGTAGCCAGGGGGGAGGCTGAAGCTTTCTTT
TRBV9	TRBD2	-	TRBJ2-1	CASSVHPGAGGAYNEQFF	TGTGCCAGCAGCGTTCATCCCGGCGCGGGAGGTGCTTACAATGAGCAGTTCTTC
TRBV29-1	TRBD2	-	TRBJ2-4	CSVGTGTSRTGIQYF	TGCAGCGTGGGAACCGGGACTAGCAGAACTGGCATTCAGTACTTC
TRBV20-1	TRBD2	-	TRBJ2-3	CSARDSVAGDTNTQYF	TGCAGTGCTAGAGATAGCGTTGCGGGAGATACGAATACGCAGTATTTT
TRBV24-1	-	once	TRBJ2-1	CATSGGRGSYNEQFF	TGTGCCACCAGTGGGGGTAGGGGATCCTACAATGAGCAGTTCTTC
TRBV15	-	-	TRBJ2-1	CATSRVGGNNEQFF	TGTGCCACCAGCAGAGTTGGGGGAAACAATGAGCAGTTCTTC
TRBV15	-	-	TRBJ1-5	CATSRDRGEWEPQHF	TGTGCCACCAGCAGAGATCGCGGGGAATGGGAGCCCCAGCATTTT
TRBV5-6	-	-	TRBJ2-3	CASSFGPGTQYF	TGTGCCAGCAGCTTTGGTCCCGGGACGCAGTATTTT
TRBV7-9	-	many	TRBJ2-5	CASSPSLYQETQYF	TGTGCCAGCAGCCCTTCGCTGTACCAAGAGACCCAGTACTTC
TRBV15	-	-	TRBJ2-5	CATSRDQGRLTQYF	TGTGCCACCAGCAGAGACCAGGGGCGACTGACCCAGTACTTC
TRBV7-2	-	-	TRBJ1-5	CASSLVGGNSNQPQHF	TGTGCCAGCAGCTTAGTCGGGGGGAATAGCAATCAGCCCCAGCATTTT
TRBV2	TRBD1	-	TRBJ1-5	CASSGRGLGPQHF	TGTGCCAGTAGCGGCAGGGGGCTTGGGCCCCAGCATTTT
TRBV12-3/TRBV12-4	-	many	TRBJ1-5	CASSLSESNQPQHF	TGTGCCAGCAGTTTATCAGAAAGCAATCAGCCCCAGCATTTT
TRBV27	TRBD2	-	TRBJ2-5	CASSAGLANQETQYF	TGTGCCAGCAGTGCGGGACTAGCGAACCAAGAGACCCAGTACTTC
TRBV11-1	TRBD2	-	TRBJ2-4	CASSQGSSGIQYF	TGTGCCAGCAGCCAAGGTTCTAGCGGGATTCAGTACTTC
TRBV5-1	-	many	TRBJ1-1	CASSRTGVNTEAFF	TGCGCCAGCAGCCGTACCGGGGTGAACACTGAAGCTTTCTTT
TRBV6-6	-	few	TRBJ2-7	CASSYAVAYEQYF	TGTGCCAGCAGTTACGCAGTCGCCTACGAGCAGTACTTC
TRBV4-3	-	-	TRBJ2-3	CASSQGGSGYSTDTQYF	TGCGCCAGCAGCCAAGGCGGGTCAGGGTATAGCACAGATACGCAGTATTTT
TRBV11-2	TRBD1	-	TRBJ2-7	CASRLARDRFHEQYF	TGTGCCAGCAGATTAGCCCGGGACAGGTTCCACGAGCAGTACTTC
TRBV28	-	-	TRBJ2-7	CASRLNLASEQYF	TGTGCCAGCAGGTTGAATTTAGCAAGCGAGCAGTACTTC
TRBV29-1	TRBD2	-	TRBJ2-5	CSATGRESVETQYF	TGCAGCGCTACCGGGCGGGAGTCAGTGGAGACCCAGTACTTC
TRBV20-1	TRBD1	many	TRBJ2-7	CSAPGQGNYEQYF	TGCAGTGCCCCGGGACAGGGAAACTACGAGCAGTACTTC
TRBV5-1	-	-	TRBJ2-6	CASSLVGAPLGANVLTF	TGCGCCAGCAGCTTGGTGGGGGCCCCCCTTGGGGCCAACGTCCTGACTTTC
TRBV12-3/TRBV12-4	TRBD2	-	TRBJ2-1	CGSSTSLSGGATGNEQFF	TGTGGCAGCAGTACTTCCCTTAGCGGGGGGGCTACCGGCAATGAGCAGTTCTTC
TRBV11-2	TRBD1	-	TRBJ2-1	CASSQDRVDNEQFF	TGTGCCAGCAGCCAAGACAGGGTCGACAATGAGCAGTTCTTC
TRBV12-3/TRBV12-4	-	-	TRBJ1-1	CASSLEHRITEAFF	TGTGCCAGCAGTTTAGAGCACAGGATCACTGAAGCTTTCTTT
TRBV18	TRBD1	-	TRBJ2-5	CASSSRGDREETQYF	TGTGCCAGCTCATCCAGGGGAGACAGGGAAGAGACCCAGTACTTC
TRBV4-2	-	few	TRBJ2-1	CASSQEEDRFDEQFF	TGTGCCAGCAGCCAAGAAGAGGACCGGTTCGATGAGCAGTTCTTC
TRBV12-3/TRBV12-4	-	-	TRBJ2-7	CASSSRSTQTYEQYF	TGTGCCAGCAGTTCCCGGTCAACACAGACCTACGAGCAGTACTTC
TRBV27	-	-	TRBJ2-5	CASSFRTPTRETQYF	TGTGCCAGCAGTTTCCGGACCCCTACCAGGGAGACCCAGTACTTC
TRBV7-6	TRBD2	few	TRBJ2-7	CASSSSGLAGTKAYEQYF	TGTGCCAGCAGCTCCTCGGGACTAGCGGGAACCAAGGCCTACGAGCAGTACTTC
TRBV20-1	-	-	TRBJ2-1	CSARDPRGSSSYNEQFF	TGCAGTGCTAGAGATCCCCGAGGCAGTAGCTCCTACAATGAGCAGTTCTTC
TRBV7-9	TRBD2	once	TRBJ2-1	CASSPPLAGVYNEKFF	TGTGCCAGCAGCCCTCCCCTAGCGGGGGTCTACAATGAGAAGTTCTTC
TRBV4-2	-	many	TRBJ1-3	CASSQEVQGGGNTIYF	TGTGCCAGCAGCCAAGAAGTTCAGGGAGGTGGAAACACCATATATTTT
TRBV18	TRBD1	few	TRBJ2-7	CASSPDTGGIYEQYF	TGTGCCAGCTCACCAGACACAGGGGGCATTTACGAGCAGTACTTC
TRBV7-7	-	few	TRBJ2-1	CASSLEVANNEQFF	TGTGCTAGCAGCTTAGAGGTCGCAAACAATGAGCAGTTCTTC
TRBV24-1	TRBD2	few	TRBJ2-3	CATSDLPWTSGTDTQYF	TGTGCCACCAGTGATTTGCCCTGGACTAGCGGTACAGATACGCAGTATTTT
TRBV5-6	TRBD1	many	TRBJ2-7	CASSSWDREYEQYF	TGTGCCAGCAGCTCCTGGGACAGGGAATACGAGCAGTACTTC
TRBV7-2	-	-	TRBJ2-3	CASSLEEGWTDTQYF	TGTGCCAGCAGCTTAGAAGAGGGGTGGACAGATACGCAGTATTTT
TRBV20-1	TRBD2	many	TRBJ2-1	CSARAQLAGDRNEQFF	TGCAGTGCTAGAGCCCAACTAGCGGGAGATCGCAATGAGCAGTTCTTC
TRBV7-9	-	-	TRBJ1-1	CASSPGVYDTEAFF	TGTGCCAGCAGCCCAGGCGTGTACGACACTGAAGCTTTCTTT
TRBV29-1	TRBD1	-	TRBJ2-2	CSVVGTANTGELFF	TGCAGCGTTGTTGGGACAGCGAACACCGGGGAGCTGTTTTTT
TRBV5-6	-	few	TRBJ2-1	CASSLVADTYNEQFF	TGTGCCAGCAGCTTGGTGGCGGATACCTACAATGAGCAGTTCTTC
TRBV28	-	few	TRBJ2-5	CASSPVDRTQYF	TGTGCCAGCAGCCCGGTAGACAGGACCCAGTACTTC
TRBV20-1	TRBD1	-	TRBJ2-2	CSARDAGGITGELFF	TGCAGTGCTAGAGATGCAGGGGGCATCACCGGGGAGCTGTTTTTT
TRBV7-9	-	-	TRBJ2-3	CASSLPISTDTQYF	TGTGCCAGCAGCTTACCGATTAGCACAGATACGCAGTATTTT
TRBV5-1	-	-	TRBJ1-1	CASSPAGVTEAFF	TGCGCCAGCAGCCCCGCGGGGGTCACTGAAGCTTTCTTT
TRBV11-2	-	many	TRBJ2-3	CASSSQPTITDTQYF	TGTGCCAGCAGCTCCCAACCGACTATTACAGATACGCAGTATTTT
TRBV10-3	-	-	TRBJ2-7	CAISEPSRSYEQYF	TGTGCCATCAGTGAGCCTTCGCGCTCCTACGAGCAGTACTTC
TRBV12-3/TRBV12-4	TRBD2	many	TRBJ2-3	CASSLFAGRGGTDTQYF	TGTGCCAGCAGTTTATTCGCTGGGCGGGGGGGAACAGATACGCAGTATTTT
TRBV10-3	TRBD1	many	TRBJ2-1	CAISESQQGVSNEQFF	TGTGCCATCAGTGAGTCTCAACAGGGGGTAAGCAATGAGCAGTTCTTC
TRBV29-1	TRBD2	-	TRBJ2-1	CSARASGGAGEQFF	TGCAGCGCCCGGGCCAGCGGGGGGGCCGGTGAGCAGTTCTTC
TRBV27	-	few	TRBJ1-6	CASSPRWVTAYNSPLHF	TGTGCCAGCAGTCCACGATGGGTGACAGCTTATAATTCACCCCTCCACTTT
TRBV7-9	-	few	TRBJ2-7	CASRPVAAEQYF	TGTGCCAGCAGACCGGTGGCAGCAGAGCAGTACTTC